This is a list of T cell receptor beta chains from one sample in a study of T cell repertoires in cytomegalovirus infection. TCRdb reprocessed the reads with MiXCR, giving one entry per CDR3 protein. In the table there are about 130,000 distinct CDR3 sequences, roughly 9% of which are singletons. The sample was PBMCs. These receptors were taken from a human donor in good health (CMV status not recorded). Some clones in this sample may be carry-over from other donors' samples. The CDR3 runs from the conserved cysteine through the conserved F or W. D genes are given only for firm matches. The size field is filled for only some rows; it gives once, few, many or a size class.

cdr3_aa: CASSAGLWQPQHF; cdr3_nt: TGTGCCAGCAGTGCAGGTCTCTGGCAGCCCCAGCATTTT; d_call: NA; v_call: TRBV2; j_call: TRBJ1-5; clone_size: many
cdr3_aa: CASTDGPYNSPLHF; cdr3_nt: TGTGCCAGCACCGATGGGCCATATAATTCACCCCTCCACTTT; d_call: NA; v_call: TRBV25-1; j_call: TRBJ1-6; clone_size: many
cdr3_aa: CASTSPGLKMAEAFF; cdr3_nt: TGTGCCAGCACCAGCCCGGGCCTAAAAATGGCTGAAGCTTTCTTT; d_call: NA; v_call: TRBV2; j_call: TRBJ1-1; clone_size: NA
cdr3_aa: CASSRRGEQYF; cdr3_nt: TGTGCCAGCAGTCGTAGGGGCGAGCAGTACTTC; d_call: NA; v_call: TRBV3-1; j_call: TRBJ2-7; clone_size: few
cdr3_aa: CASSQSGSWNTFSNQPQHF; cdr3_nt: TGCGCCAGCAGTCAATCAGGATCCTGGAACACCTTTAGCAATCAGCCCCAGCATTTT; d_call: NA; v_call: TRBV23-1; j_call: TRBJ1-5; clone_size: few
cdr3_aa: CASRLTTNTEAFF; cdr3_nt: TGTGCCAGCAGGTTGACAACGAACACTGAAGCTTTCTTT; d_call: NA; v_call: TRBV6-5; j_call: TRBJ1-1; clone_size: many
cdr3_aa: CASSEFLAGSNEQFF; cdr3_nt: TGTGCCAGCAGTGAATTTTTAGCGGGGAGCAATGAGCAGTTCTTC; d_call: TRBD2; v_call: TRBV2; j_call: TRBJ2-1; clone_size: many
cdr3_aa: CASSSGQGSASGYTF; cdr3_nt: TGTGCCAGCAGTTCGGGACAGGGGAGTGCCTCTGGCTACACCTTC; d_call: TRBD1; v_call: TRBV12-3/TRBV12-4; j_call: TRBJ1-2; clone_size: many
cdr3_aa: CASSLGGGAKTDTQYF; cdr3_nt: TGTGCCAGCAGCTTGGGCGGGGGGGCCAAAACAGATACGCAGTATTTT; d_call: TRBD2; v_call: TRBV7-2; j_call: TRBJ2-3; clone_size: many
cdr3_aa: CATHALGNQPQHF; cdr3_nt: TGTGCCACTCATGCACTGGGCAATCAGCCCCAGCATTTT; d_call: NA; v_call: TRBV28; j_call: TRBJ1-5; clone_size: many
cdr3_aa: CASSRTDRSYEQYF; cdr3_nt: TGTGCCAGCAGCCGTACCGACAGATCCTACGAGCAGTACTTC; d_call: NA; v_call: TRBV7-6; j_call: TRBJ2-7; clone_size: many
cdr3_aa: CASSLGSGVVGEKLFF; cdr3_nt: TGTGCCAGCAGCTTGGGATCGGGGGTCGTTGGTGAAAAACTGTTTTTT; d_call: NA; v_call: TRBV7-9; j_call: TRBJ1-4; clone_size: many
cdr3_aa: CASSIRNKGNQPQHF; cdr3_nt: TGTGCCAGTAGTATTCGAAATAAGGGGAATCAGCCCCAGCATTTT; d_call: NA; v_call: TRBV19; j_call: TRBJ1-5; clone_size: many
cdr3_aa: CASIPLGSPQETQYF; cdr3_nt: TGTGCCAGCATCCCTTTGGGCAGCCCTCAAGAGACCCAGTACTTC; d_call: NA; v_call: TRBV28; j_call: TRBJ2-5; clone_size: many
cdr3_aa: CASSEGPWNSPLHF; cdr3_nt: TGTGCCAGCAGTGAAGGTCCATGGAATTCACCCCTCCACTTT; d_call: NA; v_call: TRBV25-1; j_call: TRBJ1-6; clone_size: many
cdr3_aa: CATSRDGGLRQETQYF; cdr3_nt: TGTGCCACCAGCAGAGATGGTGGACTGAGGCAAGAGACCCAGTACTTC; d_call: NA; v_call: TRBV15; j_call: TRBJ2-5; clone_size: NA
cdr3_aa: CASTMGGMGHTEAFF; cdr3_nt: TGTGCCAGCACCATGGGGGGAATGGGGCACACTGAAGCTTTCTTT; d_call: NA; v_call: TRBV6-5; j_call: TRBJ1-1; clone_size: many
cdr3_aa: CASSLALQKNYGYTF; cdr3_nt: TGTGCCAGCAGCTTGGCCTTGCAGAAAAACTATGGCTACACCTTC; d_call: NA; v_call: TRBV5-5; j_call: TRBJ1-2; clone_size: many
cdr3_aa: CSARTGGYHEQYF; cdr3_nt: TGCAGTGCCCGGACAGGGGGCTACCACGAGCAGTACTTC; d_call: TRBD1; v_call: TRBV20-1; j_call: TRBJ2-7; clone_size: many
cdr3_aa: CASSIQGVSHTEAFF; cdr3_nt: TGTGCCAGTAGTATACAGGGGGTGTCCCACACTGAAGCTTTCTTT; d_call: TRBD1; v_call: TRBV19; j_call: TRBJ1-1; clone_size: many
cdr3_aa: CACSASVAVSREAFF; cdr3_nt: TGTGCCTGCAGTGCCTCTGTGGCGGTGAGCCGGGAAGCTTTCTTT; d_call: NA; v_call: TRBV2; j_call: TRBJ1-1; clone_size: NA
cdr3_aa: CASSNLRDKNTEAFF; cdr3_nt: TGTGCCAGCAGTAACCTGAGGGACAAGAACACTGAAGCTTTCTTT; d_call: NA; v_call: TRBV12-3/TRBV12-4; j_call: TRBJ1-1; clone_size: once
cdr3_aa: CASSSPRQGGFTDTQYF; cdr3_nt: TGTGCCAGCAGCTCTCCGCGACAGGGGGGCTTCACAGATACGCAGTATTTT; d_call: TRBD1; v_call: TRBV5-4; j_call: TRBJ2-3; clone_size: NA
cdr3_aa: CASSPQGSRRQETQYF; cdr3_nt: TGTGCCAGCAGCCCCCAGGGTAGCCGGCGACAAGAGACCCAGTACTTC; d_call: NA; v_call: TRBV5-4; j_call: TRBJ2-5; clone_size: NA
cdr3_aa: CSARLGTDTQYF; cdr3_nt: TGCAGTGCTAGGCTGGGGACAGATACGCAGTATTTT; d_call: NA; v_call: TRBV20-1; j_call: TRBJ2-3; clone_size: few
cdr3_aa: CASTPWTDNTEAFF; cdr3_nt: TGTGCCAGTACCCCGTGGACTGATAACACTGAAGCTTTCTTT; d_call: NA; v_call: TRBV19; j_call: TRBJ1-1; clone_size: few
cdr3_aa: CASSLGGEIRTDTQYF; cdr3_nt: TGTGCCAGCAGCTTAGGGGGAGAGATCCGCACAGATACGCAGTATTTT; d_call: NA; v_call: TRBV11-2; j_call: TRBJ2-3; clone_size: few
cdr3_aa: CSVRDAGNTIYF; cdr3_nt: TGCAGCGTGAGGGACGCTGGAAACACCATATATTTT; d_call: NA; v_call: TRBV29-1; j_call: TRBJ1-3; clone_size: few
cdr3_aa: CASSYRGDNEQFF; cdr3_nt: TGTGCCAGCAGTTACCGGGGAGACAATGAGCAGTTCTTC; d_call: NA; v_call: TRBV6-2/TRBV6-3; j_call: TRBJ2-1; clone_size: many
cdr3_aa: CASSMWDGVDEQYF; cdr3_nt: TGTGCCAGTAGTATGTGGGATGGCGTGGACGAGCAGTACTTC; d_call: NA; v_call: TRBV19; j_call: TRBJ2-7; clone_size: many
cdr3_aa: CASSQGTGGRQPQHF; cdr3_nt: TGTGCCAGCAGTCAAGGGACAGGGGGACGACAGCCCCAGCATTTT; d_call: TRBD1; v_call: TRBV12-3/TRBV12-4; j_call: TRBJ1-5; clone_size: many
cdr3_aa: CASIPPDDWEFF; cdr3_nt: TGTGCCAGCATTCCTCCAGACGATTGGGAGTTCTTC; d_call: NA; v_call: TRBV7-9; j_call: TRBJ2-1; clone_size: many
cdr3_aa: CASSLSRTSSYNEQFF; cdr3_nt: TGTGCCAGCAGTTTGTCCAGGACTAGCTCCTACAATGAGCAGTTCTTC; d_call: TRBD2; v_call: TRBV12-3/TRBV12-4; j_call: TRBJ2-1; clone_size: few
cdr3_aa: CASSPMGWGDTEAFF; cdr3_nt: TGTGCCAGCAGTCCTATGGGTTGGGGAGACACTGAAGCTTTCTTT; d_call: NA; v_call: TRBV28; j_call: TRBJ1-1; clone_size: few
cdr3_aa: CATSRVVGTGSYEQYF; cdr3_nt: TGTGCCACCAGCAGAGTGGTCGGGACTGGCTCCTACGAGCAGTACTTC; d_call: NA; v_call: TRBV15; j_call: TRBJ2-7; clone_size: few
cdr3_aa: CASSFPPSRDTNSGANVLTF; cdr3_nt: TGTGCCAGCAGCTTTCCTCCATCACGGGACACTAACTCTGGGGCCAACGTCCTGACTTTC; d_call: NA; v_call: TRBV7-6; j_call: TRBJ2-6; clone_size: many
cdr3_aa: CASSRGPYNEQFF; cdr3_nt: TGTGCCAGCAGCCGGGGCCCCTACAATGAGCAGTTCTTC; d_call: NA; v_call: TRBV6-5; j_call: TRBJ2-1; clone_size: few
cdr3_aa: CASTPWGQGYGYTF; cdr3_nt: TGTGCCAGCACTCCGTGGGGGCAGGGGTATGGCTACACCTTC; d_call: NA; v_call: TRBV28; j_call: TRBJ1-2; clone_size: many
cdr3_aa: CASSQEGGGGQETQYF; cdr3_nt: TGTGCCAGCAGCCAAGAAGGTGGCGGGGGCCAAGAGACCCAGTACTTC; d_call: TRBD2; v_call: TRBV4-2; j_call: TRBJ2-5; clone_size: many
cdr3_aa: CASSELAGGPQETQYF; cdr3_nt: TGTGCCAGCAGCGAACTAGCGGGAGGGCCCCAAGAGACCCAGTACTTC; d_call: TRBD2; v_call: TRBV12-3/TRBV12-4; j_call: TRBJ2-5; clone_size: NA
cdr3_aa: CASSLGGSQGTDTQYF; cdr3_nt: TGTGCCAGCAGCTTGGGGGGCTCACAGGGGACAGATACGCAGTATTTT; d_call: TRBD1; v_call: TRBV5-4; j_call: TRBJ2-3; clone_size: many
cdr3_aa: CASSLQVSELFF; cdr3_nt: TGTGCCAGCAGCCTACAGGTTTCGGAGCTGTTTTTT; d_call: NA; v_call: TRBV7-2; j_call: TRBJ2-2; clone_size: many
cdr3_aa: CAWSSGQALVGSYEQYF; cdr3_nt: TGTGCCTGGAGCTCCGGACAGGCTCTAGTGGGATCCTACGAGCAGTACTTC; d_call: TRBD1; v_call: TRBV30; j_call: TRBJ2-7; clone_size: many
cdr3_aa: CASSSGGLGETQYF; cdr3_nt: TGTGCCAGCTCTAGCGGGGGGCTTGGGGAGACCCAGTACTTC; d_call: TRBD2; v_call: TRBV27; j_call: TRBJ2-5; clone_size: many
cdr3_aa: CASSLALRSDTQYF; cdr3_nt: TGCGCCAGCAGCTTGGCCCTGAGGTCAGATACGCAGTATTTT; d_call: NA; v_call: TRBV5-1; j_call: TRBJ2-3; clone_size: many
cdr3_aa: CSVVTRNEAFF; cdr3_nt: TGCAGCGTTGTGACTCGGAACGAAGCTTTCTTT; d_call: NA; v_call: TRBV29-1; j_call: TRBJ1-1; clone_size: many
cdr3_aa: CASSPTGIGNTIYF; cdr3_nt: TGTGCCAGCAGCCCGACAGGGATTGGAAACACCATATATTTT; d_call: TRBD1; v_call: TRBV7-6; j_call: TRBJ1-3; clone_size: many
cdr3_aa: CASSTPQDWDTQYF; cdr3_nt: TGTGCCAGCAGCACGCCGCAGGATTGGGATACGCAGTATTTT; d_call: NA; v_call: TRBV7-2; j_call: TRBJ2-3; clone_size: many
cdr3_aa: CASSLQLGQNEAFF; cdr3_nt: TGTGCCAGCAGCCTACAGTTAGGACAGAATGAAGCTTTCTTT; d_call: NA; v_call: TRBV7-9; j_call: TRBJ1-1; clone_size: many
cdr3_aa: CASSLEARGQLIRYGYTF; cdr3_nt: TGTGCCAGCAGCTTAGAAGCTAGAGGACAACTTATAAGATATGGCTACACCTTC; d_call: NA; v_call: TRBV7-8; j_call: TRBJ1-2; clone_size: many
cdr3_aa: CASSQGGAFSGHNEQFF; cdr3_nt: TGCGCCAGCAGCCAAGGAGGGGCTTTTTCAGGACACAATGAGCAGTTCTTC; d_call: NA; v_call: TRBV4-1; j_call: TRBJ2-1; clone_size: many
cdr3_aa: CASSLEAGGQNIQYF; cdr3_nt: TGTGCCAGCAGCTTAGAAGCAGGGGGCCAAAACATTCAGTACTTC; d_call: TRBD1; v_call: TRBV7-2; j_call: TRBJ2-4; clone_size: many
cdr3_aa: CASSLAGGLSTEAFF; cdr3_nt: TGTGCCAGCAGTTTGGCGGGGGGGCTGAGCACTGAAGCTTTCTTT; d_call: NA; v_call: TRBV12-3/TRBV12-4; j_call: TRBJ1-1; clone_size: many
cdr3_aa: CASSIRTRGGTYNEQFF; cdr3_nt: TGTGCCAGTAGTATTCGAACCCGCGGGGGGACCTACAATGAGCAGTTCTTC; d_call: TRBD2; v_call: TRBV19; j_call: TRBJ2-1; clone_size: NA
cdr3_aa: CASSQELVLGQDVLGYEQYF; cdr3_nt: TGCGCCAGCAGCCAAGAATTGGTGTTGGGACAGGATGTTCTTGGCTACGAGCAGTACTTC; d_call: TRBD1; v_call: TRBV4-1; j_call: TRBJ2-7; clone_size: many
cdr3_aa: CASSISGTGSMNTEAFF; cdr3_nt: TGCGCCAGCAGCATCTCCGGGACAGGGAGCATGAACACTGAAGCTTTCTTT; d_call: TRBD1; v_call: TRBV5-1; j_call: TRBJ1-1; clone_size: many
cdr3_aa: CSARSGGGTEAFF; cdr3_nt: TGCAGTGCTAGATCGGGAGGGGGGACTGAAGCTTTCTTT; d_call: NA; v_call: TRBV20-1; j_call: TRBJ1-1; clone_size: many
cdr3_aa: CASPLGTEAFF; cdr3_nt: TGTGCCAGCCCCCTCGGGACTGAAGCTTTCTTT; d_call: NA; v_call: TRBV28; j_call: TRBJ1-1; clone_size: NA
cdr3_aa: CASSSGLAGGRTDTQYF; cdr3_nt: TGTGCCAGCAGCTCAGGACTAGCGGGGGGCCGGACAGATACGCAGTATTTT; d_call: TRBD2; v_call: TRBV7-8; j_call: TRBJ2-3; clone_size: many
cdr3_aa: CASSTLGQGPNQPQHF; cdr3_nt: TGTGCCAGTAGTACTCTCGGACAGGGGCCTAATCAGCCCCAGCATTTT; d_call: TRBD1; v_call: TRBV19; j_call: TRBJ1-5; clone_size: many